A single sample gave rise to the 28 T cell receptor beta chains below, sequenced in a study of blood T cell repertoires in COVID-19. Clones were read by immunoSEQ multiplex PCR, and TCRdb kept only the in-frame ones, dropping some. Altogether under 300,000 clones are present, approximately 89% being singletons, with the ten largest covering 3.5% to 5%. Material: peripheral blood. Source of these receptors: a woman in her 40s who had recovered from COVID-19.

The genes are TRBV7-9 and TRBJ1-1; D unresolved. CDR3 length: 15 residues. Trimming pared 5 bases from V and 0 bases from J, leaving 13 bases between. Looked up from germline, CDR1 is SEHNR and CDR2 is FQNEAQ (reference sequence). CDR3 loop: CASSPTSSVNTEAFF. CDR3 in DNA: TGTGCCAGCAGCCCCACTTCTTCGGTGAACACTGAAGCTTTCTTT.

This clone was detected a few times. This sample also contains other DNA sequences that code for the same CDR3. The CDR3 DNA follows: TGTGCCAGCTCACCGCGGGACAGGGGCTCTGGAAACACCATATATTTT. Translating it yields CASSPRDRGSGNTIYF. The J gene is TRBJ1-3, the V gene TRBV18; 10 bases agree with TRBD1. Unmatched junction bases numbered 2, after V lost 3 bases and J lost 0 bases. The CDR3 is 16 amino acids. Germline-derived CDR1 and CDR2 are KGHSH and LQKENI.

The chain combines TRBV29-1 with TRBJ1-6; D perhaps matches TRBD1 (5 bases). Germline V gene lookup returns CDR1 SQVTM and CDR2 ANQGSEA. This CDR3 region has 15 residues. The V gene lost 7 bases and the J gene lost 4 bases, with 17 bases spanning the gap. The CDR3 DNA is TGCAGCGGGTGGAGGGGCGCATTGTATAATTCACCCCTCCACTTT. Translating it yields CSGWRGALYNSPLHF.

This chain connects TRBV30 to TRBJ1-2, with 7 bases lining up with TRBD1. This CDR3 region has 13 residues. Germline CDR1 GTSNPN, CDR2 SVGIG (reference sequence). The trim removed 0 bases at V and 7 bases at J, leaving 5 bases unmatched. CDR3 in amino acids: CAWSVRGQAGYTF. CDR3 coding DNA: TGTGCCTGGAGTGTACGAGGACAGGCTGGCTACACCTTC.

CDR3 coding DNA: TGTGCCAGCAGCTTACCTACCCCGAGCACCCAGTACTTC. As protein: CASSLPTPSTQYF. This chain links TRBV7-9 with TRBJ2-5; unclear D gene. Trimming shortened V by 2 bases and J by 8 bases, and 12 bases separated the two germline ends. The germline V gene has CDR1 SEHNR and CDR2 FQNEAQ (reference sequence). The CDR3 covers 13 residues.

V and J are TRBV30 and TRBJ1-2; a possible D gene is TRBD1 (6 bases). Per germline, CDR1 GTSNPN and CDR2 SVGIG (reference sequence). V was trimmed by 2 bases and J by 6 bases, leaving 10 bases between them. The CDR3 consists of 12 residues. The DNA for the CDR3 is TGTGCCTGGAGTCCACAGGGAAATGGCTACACCTTC. It yields the protein CAWSPQGNGYTF.

The chain has TRBV24-1 and TRBJ1-3; D unresolved. The germline CDR1 and CDR2 sequences are KGHDR and SFDVKD. The CDR3 consists of 20 residues. Trimming took 1 base from V and 0 from J, leaving 21 bases between them. The CDR3 spells CATSDFDNGYKRNSGNTIYF. CDR3 DNA sequence: TGTGCCACCAGTGATTTCGATAACGGGTACAAACGAAACTCTGGAAACACCATATATTTT.

The rearrangement uses TRBV7-6 and TRBJ2-3, with D perhaps TRBD2 (5 bases). The CDR3 is made up of 17 amino acids. V lost 1 base, J lost 0 bases, and 14 bases lay in between. CDR1 and CDR2 from the germline V gene are SGHVS and FNYEAQ. The CDR3 reads CASSLGLARTSTDTQYF. Written as DNA, the CDR3 is TGTGCCAGCAGCTTAGGTCTAGCCCGGACTAGCACAGATACGCAGTATTTT.

CDR3 nucleotide sequence: TGTGCCAGCAGTAGACGACAGGGAAACCAGCCCCAGCATTTT. Its translation: CASSRRQGNQPQHF. The chain has TRBV6-5 and TRBJ1-5; the match to TRBD1 covers 7 bases. Germline values: CDR1 MNHEY, CDR2 SVGAGI. J lost 7 bases, V lost 5 bases, and 8 bases had no gene match. The CDR3 is 14 amino acids.

V usage is TRBV5-1 and J usage is TRBJ2-1, with TRBD1 matching over 11 bases. Germline V lookup: CDR1 SGHRS, CDR2 YFSETQ. V lost 4 bases to trimming and J lost 3 bases; unmatched junction nucleotides: 6. There are 16 residues in the CDR3. The CDR3 nucleotides are TGCGCCAGCAGCCCCCCCGGGACAGGGGGCTACAATGAGCAGTTCTTC. Translating it yields CASSPPGTGGYNEQFF.

This clone was counted a single time. The chain has TRBV6-5 and TRBJ1-2, with D perhaps TRBD1 (5 bases). CDR1 and CDR2 from the germline V gene are MNHEY and SVGAGI. The V and J ends lost 5 bases and 5 bases respectively, with 15 bases between them. The CDR3 runs 14 residues. As DNA, the CDR3 is TGTGCCAGCAGTCAGGGCGGGACGGATTATGGCTACACCTTC. It yields the protein CASSQGGTDYGYTF.

This rearrangement joins TRBV15 to TRBJ1-2, with D possibly being TRBD1 (6 bases). V lost 3 bases, J lost 4 bases, and 6 bases lay in between. The CDR3 is made up of 12 amino acids. Per the germline V gene, CDR1 is LNHNV and CDR2 is YYDKDF (reference sequence). The chain's CDR3 is CATSRDSYGYTF. CDR3 DNA sequence: TGTGCCACCAGCAGGGACAGCTATGGCTACACCTTC.

The chain is built from TRBV7-8 and TRBJ2-5, with D tentatively TRBD2 (6 bases). Germline lookup yields CDR1 SGHVS and CDR2 FQNEAQ. The V end lost 5 bases, the J end lost 2 bases, and 18 bases lay between the germline ends. CDR3 size: 16 residues. The CDR3 loop is CASSPRVAAEQETQYF. The CDR3 DNA reads as TGTGCCAGCAGCCCCAGGGTAGCGGCTGAACAAGAGACCCAGTACTTC.

This chain connects TRBV9 to TRBJ2-2; D call uncertain. Germline V CDR1 and CDR2: SGDLS, YYNGEE. The CDR3 length is 13 residues. V lost 4 bases to trimming and J lost 4 bases, with 8 bases between them. The CDR3 region is CASSTITTGELFF. In DNA form, the CDR3 reads TGTGCCAGCAGCACTATAACCACCGGGGAGCTGTTTTTT.

The V and J genes are TRBV3-1 (or the pseudogene TRBV3-2) and TRBJ1-1; the D is unclear. CDR3 length: 13 amino acids. Per germline, CDR1 LGHDT and CDR2 YNNKEL (reference sequence). The germline V and J ends were trimmed by 4 bases and 7 bases, with 13 bases remaining between them. The CDR3 bases are TGTGCCAGCAGCCTCTCTCCCGTCGGTGAAGCTTTCTTT. Its translation: CASSLSPVGEAFF.

The chain uses TRBV7-9 and TRBJ1-2, with 7 bases that match TRBD1. V gave up 5 bases and J gave up 4 bases; unmatched junction bases: 10. This CDR3 comprises 15 residues. CDR1 and CDR2 (germline): SEHNR, FQNEAQ (reference sequence). CDR3 DNA sequence: TGTGCCAGCAGCACCCCCCAGGGACAGCTCTATGGCTACACCTTC. Translating gives CASSTPQGQLYGYTF.

CDR3 nucleotides: TGTGCCAGCACAAATAGCGTGGGCAATGAGCAGTTCTTC. Its protein product is CASTNSVGNEQFF. The rearrangement links TRBV28 to TRBJ2-1; tentative D call: TRBD2 (5 bases). The V gene's germline CDR1 is MDHEN and CDR2 SYDVKM. This CDR3 spans 13 amino acids. Trimming took 7 bases from V and 6 from J, leaving 13 bases between them.

The chain has TRBV27 and TRBJ2-5; possibly TRBD1 for D (6 bases). With 1 base removed from V and 5 bases from J, the gap between germline ends came to 17 bases. CDR3 length equals 16 residues. Germline CDR1 and CDR2: MNHEY and SMNVEV (reference sequence). CDR3: CASSLLGQGLEETQYF. The DNA of the CDR3 is TGTGCCAGCAGTTTATTAGGGCAGGGGCTTGAGGAGACCCAGTACTTC.

This chain links TRBV9 with TRBJ2-7, with 8 nucleotides matching TRBD1. V shed 4 bases, J shed 7 bases, and the junction held 10 bases outside the gene matches. Germline V gives CDR1 SGDLS, CDR2 YYNGEE. CDR3 length equals 14 residues. Here the CDR3 reads CASSPRTGMREQYF. The DNA of the CDR3 is TGTGCCAGCAGCCCCCGGACAGGGATGAGGGAGCAGTACTTC.

The chain carries TRBV10-3 and TRBJ1-1; 7 bases are shared with TRBD1. V was pared by 7 bases and J by 1 base, with 12 bases of the junction left unmatched. The germline CDR1 and CDR2 sequences are ENHRY and SYGVKD. CDR3 length: 16 residues. For the CDR3, the DNA is TGTGCCATCAACGACCCGTCGGACAGGTCGAACACTGAAGCTTTCTTT. This codes for CAINDPSDRSNTEAFF.

The genes are TRBV6-1 and TRBJ1-2; D call uncertain. The CDR3 has 12 residues. V lost 3 bases, J lost 4 bases, and 6 bases lay in between. The germline CDR1 and CDR2 sequences are MNHNS and SASEGT. In nucleotides, the CDR3 is TGTGCCAGCAGTGACCGGAGCTATGGCTACACCTTC. Its translation is CASSDRSYGYTF.

This rearrangement joins TRBV3-1 (or the pseudogene TRBV3-2) to TRBJ2-5, with TRBD1 identical over 8 bases. Germline V lookup: CDR1 LGHDT, CDR2 YNNKEL (reference sequence). The CDR3 totals 15 residues. V lost 1 base, J lost 9 bases, and 10 bases stayed unmatched. The CDR3 nucleotides are TGTGCCAGCAGCCAAGTCGGGATCAGGGGGCGCGCCCAGTACTTC. Its protein product is CASSQVGIRGRAQYF.

The V call is TRBV7-2, the J call TRBJ1-6, with D unclear. This CDR3 region has 16 residues. Per germline, CDR1 SGHTA and CDR2 FQGNSA. V was clipped by 1 base and J by 14 bases, with 21 bases between them. This chain's CDR3 is CASSLVPSLDQGSLHF. CDR3 DNA: TGTGCCAGCAGCTTAGTCCCTAGCTTGGACCAAGGGTCCCTCCACTTT.

The chain carries TRBV15 and TRBJ2-3; 8 bases map to TRBD2. Germline lookup yields CDR1 LNHNV and CDR2 YYDKDF (reference sequence). V shed 1 base and J 0 bases; nucleotides not matched to a gene: 6. The CDR3 is 17 residues long. DNA of the CDR3: TGTGCCACCAGCAGAGGGGTAGGCGGGGGGAGCACAGATACGCAGTATTTT. Encoded protein: CATSRGVGGGSTDTQYF.

The J gene is TRBJ2-7, the V gene TRBV6-1; tentative D call: TRBD1 (6 bases). V lost 1 base to trimming and J lost 0 bases, with 7 bases between them. Germline loops: CDR1 MNHNS, CDR2 SASEGT. The CDR3 runs to 14 residues. CDR3 nucleotide sequence: TGTGCCAGCAGTGAAGTGGACAGCTCCTACGAGCAGTACGTC. This sequence encodes CASSEVDSSYEQYV.

This chain uses TRBV11-3 with TRBJ2-4, with 13 nucleotides matching TRBD2. With V trimmed by 4 bases and J by 0 bases, 3 bases remained unmatched. The CDR3 is made up of 17 amino acids. Per germline, CDR1 SGHNT and CDR2 YENEEA. The CDR3 nucleotides read TGTGCCAGCAGCTACGGGACTAGCGGGGTAGCCAAAAACATTCAGTACTTC. This encodes CASSYGTSGVAKNIQYF.

CDR3 nucleotide sequence: TGTGCCAGCAGTCGAGCGGGGACGGAAGAGACCCAGTACTTC. Translation: CASSRAGTEETQYF. The chain carries TRBV28 and TRBJ2-5, with 7 bases fitting TRBD2. V lost 5 bases and J lost 3; bases outside the gene matches: 6. CDR1 is MDHEN and CDR2 is SYDVKM in the germline V gene. The CDR3 contains 14 residues. Complete variable domain (other parts from reference TRBV28 and TRBJ2-5): DVKVTQSSRYLVKRTGEKVFLECVQDMDHENMFWYRQDPGLGLRLIYFSYDVKMKEKGDIPEGYSVSREKKERFSLILESASTNQTSMYLCASSRAGTEETQYFGPGTRLLVL.

The genes are TRBV18 and TRBJ2-1; 13 bases align to TRBD2. The CDR3 contains 17 residues. Germline CDR1 and CDR2: KGHSH and LQKENI. J gave up 5 bases and V 5 bases, and 9 bases lay outside the gene matches. CDR3 amino acids: CASSLQTGTSGNNEQFF. The CDR3 DNA follows: TGTGCCAGCTCATTACAAACCGGGACTAGCGGGAACAATGAGCAGTTCTTC.